The source of this T cell receptor (beta chain) is a study of shared clonotypes between healthy human individuals. Authors' methods: ImmunoSEQ junction-only sequences lacked quality scores, so their filtering differed. Libraries were prepared by immunoSEQ multiplex PCR; TCRdb keeps only in-frame clonotypes and omits some of them. That table is the source of V, J and clone size, and D and trimming were worked out from the DNA. The sample lists roughly 500,000 clones; about 76% were seen once. The V end was cut by 4 bases, the J end by 5 bases, with 12 bases between. CDR3 length: 13 residues. CDR1 and CDR2 (germline): SGHDN, FVKESK.

The specimen was PBMCs. The chain couples TRBV14 to TRBJ2-7; D may be TRBD1 (5 bases). This receptor was obtained from a woman aged 40 to 50 in good health. Some clones in this sample may be carry-over from other donors' samples. The CDR3 DNA is TGTGCCAGCAGCCGGAACAGGAGCCACGAGCAGTACTTC. It is translated as CASSRNRSHEQYF.